A single sample gave rise to the 32 T cell receptor beta chains below, sequenced in a study of shared clonotypes between healthy human individuals. The repertoire was sequenced with immunoSEQ multiplex PCR; TCRdb's copy has only in-frame clones and lacks some. This sample has nearly 500,000 clones, with 60% to 85% found just once. Sequencing was carried out using PBMCs. These receptors were taken from a woman aged 40 to 50 in good health. Some clones in this sample may be carry-over from other donors' samples.

The rearrangement uses TRBV6-5 and TRBJ1-2, with TRBD1 matching 11 bases. Germline V gene lookup returns CDR1 MNHEY and CDR2 SVGAGI. CDR3 size: 14 residues. V lost 6 bases to trimming and J lost 7 bases; unmatched junction nucleotides: 7. CDR3 DNA sequence: TGTGCCAGCAGAACTACTGGACAGGGGGCTGGCTACACCTTC. Its protein is CASRTTGQGAGYTF.

This clone was seen a handful of times. The chain carries TRBV23-1 and TRBJ1-2, with D maybe TRBD1 (6 bases). TRBV23-1 qualifies as an ORF whose function is uncertain. The CDR3 runs 14 residues. The V gene lost 0 bases and the J gene lost 12 bases, with 17 bases spanning the gap. CDR3 amino acids: CASSQSPGAVSDTF. CDR3 DNA: TGCGCCAGCAGTCAATCCCCAGGGGCGGTCTCCGACACCTTC.

The chain employs TRBV5-5 and TRBJ2-7; TRBD1 matches at 8 bases. Germline V gives CDR1 SGHKS, CDR2 YYEKEE (reference sequence). Trimming took 0 bases from V and 7 from J; bases not matched to a gene: 12. The CDR3 contains 16 residues. For the CDR3, the DNA is TGTGCCAGCAGCTTGGCCAAGGGACAGGATCCCAGGGAGCAGTACTTC. It encodes CASSLAKGQDPREQYF.

Many counts were recorded for this clone. The V and J genes are TRBV28 and TRBJ2-2; 7 bases fit TRBD1. The V gene end was trimmed by 2 bases and the J gene end by 4 bases; junction bases not matched to a gene: 13. The CDR3 has 18 residues. From germline, CDR1 is MDHEN and CDR2 SYDVKM. CDR3: CASSLIIVRTGLTGELFF. In DNA, the CDR3 is TGTGCCAGCAGTTTAATTATTGTGAGGACAGGACTCACCGGGGAGCTGTTTTTT. Drawing the rest from reference TRBV28 and TRBJ2-2, the complete variable domain is DVKVTQSSRYLVKRTGEKVFLECVQDMDHENMFWYRQDPGLGLRLIYFSYDVKMKEKGDIPEGYSVSREKKERFSLILESASTNQTSMYLCASSLIIVRTGLTGELFFGEGSRLTVL.

The chain has TRBV4-3 and TRBJ2-7; D is uncertain. The CDR3 consists of 11 residues. In germline, CDR1 is LGHNA, CDR2 YSLEER. Trimming took 5 bases from V and 4 from J, leaving 6 bases between them. The CDR3 DNA reads TGCGCCAGCAGCAACGGGTACGAGCAGTACTTC. Its protein product is CASSNGYEQYF.

Regarding this clone: This likely reflects a read error, since a far larger clone is one base away. The DNA of the CDR3 is TGTGCCTGGAGTGTACTCGGACACGACCAAGAGACCCAGTACTTC. It yields the protein CAWSVLGHDQETQYF. The V gene is TRBV30, the J gene TRBJ2-5, with D possibly TRBD1 on 5 matching bases. V lost 0 bases to trimming and J lost 0 bases, with 11 bases between them. This CDR3 is 15 amino acids long. Looked up from germline, CDR1 is GTSNPN and CDR2 is SVGIG (reference sequence). The full variable domain, rest sourced from reference TRBV30 and TRBJ2-5, is SQTIHQWPATLVQPVGSPLSLECTVEGTSNPNLYWYRQAAGRGLQLLFYSVGIGQISSEVPQNLSASRPQDRQFILSSKKLLLSDSGFYLCAWSVLGHDQETQYFGPGTRLLVL.

The rearrangement joins TRBV29-1 to TRBJ2-5; tentative D call: TRBD1 (6 bases). The CDR3 spans 13 residues. V was cut by 4 bases and J by 4 bases, with 13 bases left in between. Germline CDR1 is SQVTM and CDR2 is ANQGSEA. The CDR3 loop is CSVVGQSSETQYF. CDR3 nucleotides: TGCAGCGTTGTTGGACAGTCATCAGAGACCCAGTACTTC.

This clone occurred a few times. Other nucleotide sequences in the sample specify the same CDR3. This sequence joins TRBV2 and TRBJ1-5; D not resolved. Germline loops: CDR1 SNHLY, CDR2 FYNNEI. This CDR3 region has 14 residues. The V end lost 4 bases, the J end lost 5 bases, and 12 bases lay between the germline ends. Here the CDR3 DNA reads TGTGCCAGCAGTGGGTCAGGCGGGGATCAGCCCCAGCATTTT. This encodes CASSGSGGDQPQHF.

This clone has a handful of counts. The chain links TRBV28 to TRBJ1-2, with 8 bases identical to TRBD1. The trim removed 3 bases at V and 7 bases at J, leaving 7 bases unmatched. The CDR3 runs 14 residues. Germline CDR1 reads MDHEN; CDR2 reads SYDVKM. CDR3 sequence (DNA): TGTGCCAGCAGTTTGAGCCCAGGGGGCGGTGGCTACACCTTC. It yields the protein CASSLSPGGGGYTF.

This sequence joins TRBV5-1 and TRBJ2-1; no clear D. Deletions cut 4 bases from V and 9 bases from J, with 11 bases between. From germline, CDR1 is SGHRS and CDR2 YFSETQ. The CDR3 is made up of 12 amino acids. In DNA, the CDR3 is TGCGCCAGCAGCCTCGGACCCGGTGAGCAGTTCTTC. Its protein is CASSLGPGEQFF.

This clone has at least ten counts. V gene TRBV11-2 combines with J gene TRBJ2-2, with 9 bases fitting TRBD2. V shed 2 bases, J shed 8 bases, and the junction held 6 bases outside the gene matches. The CDR3 runs 15 residues. The germline V gene encodes CDR1 SGHAT and CDR2 FQNNGV. As DNA, the CDR3 is TGTGCCAGCAGCTTAACGTCTAGCGGGAAGGGGGAGCTGTTTTTT. It encodes CASSLTSSGKGELFF. The full variable domain, completed using reference TRBV11-2 and TRBJ2-2, is EAGVAQSPRYKIIEKRQSVAFWCNPISGHATLYWYQQILGQGPKLLIQFQNNGVVDDSQLPKDRFSAERLKGVDSTLKIQPAKLEDSAVYLCASSLTSSGKGELFFGEGSRLTVL.

This clone was observed a few times. V gene TRBV2 combines with J gene TRBJ1-1; D is perhaps TRBD1 (6 bases). Trimming cost V 9 bases and J 7 bases, with 27 bases left between them. Germline CDR1 SNHLY, CDR2 FYNNEI. The CDR3 spans 16 residues. CDR3 nucleotides: TGTGCCAGGGGGGACCTGCCGGGCCCCCAGGGGAGTGAAGCTTTCTTT. This codes for CARGDLPGPQGSEAFF.

This clone has more than one count but fewer than ten. The V and J genes are TRBV18 and TRBJ1-1; no clear D gene. CDR1 KGHSH and CDR2 LQKENI come from the germline V gene. Trimming took 3 bases from V and 1 from J, leaving 3 bases between them. CDR3 length: 12 amino acids. CDR3 nucleotide sequence: TGTGCCAGCTCACCCTGGAACACTGAAGCTTTCTTT. It yields the protein CASSPWNTEAFF.

The J gene is TRBJ2-3, the V gene TRBV10-3, with TRBD1 identical over 11 bases. V gave up 5 bases and J gave up 1 base; unmatched junction bases: 8. This CDR3 has 17 amino acids. Germline V gene data show CDR1 as ENHRY and CDR2 as SYGVKD. CDR3 DNA sequence: TGTGCCATCAGTCCGGGACAGGGGGTGGGGGGCACAGATACGCAGTATTTT. This translates into CAISPGQGVGGTDTQYF.

This clone showed up just a few times. The V call is TRBV10-3, the J call TRBJ2-7, with D uncertain. The CDR3 covers 12 residues. Germline-derived CDR1 and CDR2 are ENHRY and SYGVKD. Trimming took 3 bases from V and 7 from J, leaving 10 bases between them. The CDR3 bases are TGTGCCATCAGTGATAACACTCGTGAGCAGTACTTC. Residues: CAISDNTREQYF.

The rearrangement links TRBV4-3 to TRBJ1-1, with D unclear. V lost 0 bases and J 4 bases, leaving 9 bases between the germline ends. The CDR3 has 14 residues. Germline-derived CDR1 and CDR2 are LGHNA and YSLEER. This chain's CDR3 is CASSQDNRATEAFF. The CDR3 nucleotides are TGCGCCAGCAGCCAAGATAATAGGGCCACTGAAGCTTTCTTT.

The chain has TRBV14 and TRBJ2-7, with 9 bases fitting TRBD1. Germline V CDR1 and CDR2: SGHDN, FVKESK. The CDR3 covers 15 residues. Trimming cost V 4 bases and J 6 bases; bases outside gene matches: 10. The CDR3 protein is CASSRNPGDRAEQYF. CDR3 in DNA: TGTGCCAGCAGCCGAAATCCCGGGGACAGGGCCGAGCAGTACTTC.

The V gene is TRBV15, the J gene TRBJ2-7, with D perhaps TRBD2 (6 bases). The CDR3 loop spans 17 amino acids. The V gene's germline CDR1 is LNHNV and CDR2 YYDKDF (reference sequence). V lost 1 base and J 2 bases, leaving 18 bases between the germline ends. The CDR3 region is CATSRVPPQRAAYEQYF. The CDR3 coding sequence is TGTGCCACCAGCAGAGTTCCCCCCCAGCGGGCGGCCTACGAGCAGTACTTC.

This sequence joins TRBV6-5 and TRBJ2-5; either TRBD1 or TRBD2 may fit D (5 bases each). The CDR3 spans 13 residues. Trimming took off 7 bases at V and 5 bases at J, with 14 bases between the two ends. Germline CDR1 reads MNHEY; CDR2 reads SVGAGI. CDR3 nucleotide sequence: TGTGCCAGCACCCGGGACCAGAGGGAGACCCAGTACTTC. Translated: CASTRDQRETQYF.

J is TRBJ2-2 and V is TRBV5-5; D gene ambiguous. The CDR3 sequence is 14 residues long. Germline CDR1 and CDR2: SGHKS and YYEKEE (reference sequence). The V end was cut by 2 bases, the J end by 5 bases, with 10 bases between. The CDR3 nucleotides read TGTGCCAGCAGCTTCAGCCTGTGGACCGGGGAGCTGTTTTTT. It specifies CASSFSLWTGELFF.

This sequence joins TRBV7-2 and TRBJ2-3; tentatively, D is TRBD1 (5 bases). Trimming removed 1 base from V and 5 bases from J, with 13 bases in between. Per germline, CDR1 SGHTA and CDR2 FQGNSA. There are 15 residues in the CDR3. The DNA for the CDR3 is TGTGCCAGCAGCTTAGTTTGGGGCCAGGAAGATACGCAGTATTTT. As protein: CASSLVWGQEDTQYF.

This clone has only one observation. The chain carries TRBV10-3 and TRBJ1-5, with 7 nucleotides matching TRBD1. The V gene end was trimmed by 6 bases and the J gene end by 3 bases; junction bases not matched to a gene: 5. The CDR3 sequence is 14 residues long. Germline V CDR1 and CDR2: ENHRY, SYGVKD. Here the CDR3 reads CAIRDDRVNQPQHF. DNA of the CDR3: TGTGCCATCAGGGATGACAGGGTCAATCAGCCCCAGCATTTT.

The genes are TRBV13 and TRBJ2-2; 10 bases agree with TRBD2. Trimming cost V 6 bases and J 6 bases; bases outside gene matches: 16. The CDR3 sequence is 18 residues long. Germline V gives CDR1 PRHDT, CDR2 FYEKMQ (reference sequence). As DNA, the CDR3 is TGTGCCAGCAGACGACACCTCTATAGCGGGAGGTTCTCCGGGGAGCTGTTTTTT. This gives the protein CASRRHLYSGRFSGELFF.

V gene TRBV19 combines with J gene TRBJ2-1; weak D call: TRBD1 (5 bases). With 4 bases removed from V and 0 bases from J, the gap between germline ends came to 10 bases. The CDR3 is made up of 15 amino acids. Looked up from germline, CDR1 is LNHDA and CDR2 is SQIVND (reference sequence). Here the CDR3 reads CASSRYDSSYNEQFF. CDR3 in DNA: TGTGCCAGTAGTAGGTACGACAGCTCCTACAATGAGCAGTTCTTC.

The chain joins TRBV5-6 to TRBJ1-1; a possible D gene is TRBD1 (5 bases). V lost 3 bases, J lost 11 bases, and 14 bases lay in between. The CDR3 has 12 residues. Germline lookup yields CDR1 SGHDT and CDR2 YYEEEE. DNA of the CDR3: TGTGCCAGCAGCTGGGGACCTGTAGGGGCTTTCTTT. It specifies CASSWGPVGAFF. The whole variable domain, remainder taken from reference TRBV5-6 and TRBJ1-1, is DAGVTQSPTHLIKTRGQQVTLRCSPKSGHDTVSWYQQALGQGPQFIFQYYEEEERQRGNFPDRFSGHQFPNYSSELNVNALLLGDSALYLCASSWGPVGAFFGQGTRLTVV.

The chain has TRBV13 and TRBJ1-2; TRBD1 agrees at 9 bases. With 5 bases clipped from V and 3 bases from J, the junction kept 7 bases outside the gene matches. This CDR3 is built from 15 residues. Germline V gene sequence: CDR1 PRHDT, CDR2 FYEKMQ (reference sequence). The CDR3 nucleotides read TGTGCCAGCAGCCTTGGACAGGGGCTACACTATGGCTACACCTTC. Protein: CASSLGQGLHYGYTF.

The chain has TRBV27 and TRBJ2-7, with D possibly being TRBD1 (6 bases). Germline V gene data show CDR1 as MNHEY and CDR2 as SMNVEV (reference sequence). The CDR3 is 19 residues long. V lost 0 bases to trimming and J lost 2 bases, with 23 bases between them. The CDR3 DNA reads TGTGCCAGCAGTTTATCTGGAAAACAAGGACAGCCCGAAACCTACGAGCAGTACTTC. Translating it yields CASSLSGKQGQPETYEQYF.

The J gene is TRBJ2-1, the V gene TRBV20-1; D not certain. Per the germline V gene, CDR1 is DFQATT and CDR2 is SNEGSKA (reference sequence). The CDR3 has 10 residues. The germline V and J ends were trimmed by 4 bases and 7 bases, with 5 bases remaining between them. The CDR3: CSATTNEQFF. In nucleotides, the CDR3 is TGCAGTGCTACTACAAATGAGCAGTTCTTC.

This clone was counted a few times. The J gene is TRBJ2-7, the V gene TRBV2, with TRBD1 matching over 7 bases. V gave up 5 bases and J gave up 9 bases; unmatched junction bases: 16. CDR1 is SNHLY and CDR2 is FYNNEI in the germline V gene. The CDR3 totals 15 residues. The CDR3 DNA reads TGTGCCAGCAGTCCACCCGGGACAGCAAGCGCGGGGCAGTACTTC. It specifies CASSPPGTASAGQYF.

This clone showed up just a few times. The chain recombines TRBV9 with TRBJ1-1, with D tentatively TRBD1 (6 bases). Deletions cut 0 bases from V and 1 base from J, with 10 bases between. The CDR3 consists of 15 residues. From germline, CDR1 is SGDLS and CDR2 YYNGEE. The CDR3 DNA follows: TGTGCCAGCAGCGTAGGAACAGGGTGGAACACTGAAGCTTTCTTT. Translated, it gives CASSVGTGWNTEAFF.

The V call is TRBV2, the J call TRBJ2-5, with 7 bases lining up with TRBD2. Matching the DNA end better, TRBJ2-7 makes the J call doubtful. The CDR3 is made up of 15 amino acids. CDR1 and CDR2 from the germline V gene are SNHLY and FYNNEI. The CDR3 DNA is TGTGCCAGCAGTGAGGGCGGGAGTACCCTATACGAGCAGTACTTC. Protein: CASSEGGSTLYEQYF.

This clone is a singleton in its sample. The rearrangement uses TRBV4-1 and TRBJ2-2; D is ambiguous. Trimming stripped 2 bases from V and 4 bases from J, with 11 bases between. Germline assignment: CDR1 MGHRA and CDR2 YSYEKL. The CDR3 is 15 residues long. This chain's CDR3 is CASSQPRSGTGELFF. For the CDR3, the DNA is TGCGCCAGCAGCCAACCCAGATCGGGCACCGGGGAGCTGTTTTTT.